These 23 T cell receptor beta chains came from one sample sequenced in a study of CD8 T cells in Susac syndrome. Random hexamers were used to reverse transcribe the RNA input (0.5 to 1 ug). TCRdb re-analysed the immunoSEQ multiplex PCR reads in MiXCR, keeping a single row per CDR3 protein. The data contain about 150,000 distinct CDR3 sequences, around 95% of them singletons. Sample: CD8+ T cells from PBMCs. Source of these receptors: a human donor with multiple sclerosis.

J is TRBJ2-2 and V is TRBV4-3, with D uncertain. Trimming took 3 bases from V and 1 from J, leaving 3 bases between them. The CDR3 consists of 13 residues. In germline, CDR1 is LGHNA, CDR2 YSLEER. The CDR3 DNA reads as TGCGCCAGCAGCCATGAGAACACCGGGGAGCTGTTTTTT. Its translation is CASSHENTGELFF.

The chain joins TRBV13 to TRBJ2-7; 15 positions match TRBD2. Losses at the gene ends were 7 bases for V and 3 bases for J; bases not matched to a gene: 16. CDR3 length: 19 amino acids. Germline V gene sequence: CDR1 PRHDT, CDR2 FYEKMQ (reference sequence). In DNA form, the CDR3 reads TGTGCCAGCACCTCAAGGCGGGGACTAGCGGGGGGCGTGAACTACGAGCAGTACTTC. This translates into CASTSRRGLAGGVNYEQYF.

In this sample, this clonotype turned up a few times. This chain joins TRBV6-2 or TRBV6-3 and TRBJ1-5; D not resolved. CDR3 length equals 12 residues. Germline values: CDR1 MNHEY, CDR2 SVGEGT. The germline V and J ends were trimmed by 5 bases and 2 bases, with 4 bases remaining between them. The CDR3 region is CASSPGNQPQHF. In DNA form, the CDR3 reads TGTGCCAGCAGTCCCGGCAATCAGCCCCAGCATTTT.

The DNA of the CDR3 is TGTGCCAGCACCTTCCGGGGTGGCTATGGCTACACCTTC. The encoded protein is CASTFRGGYGYTF. V usage is TRBV9 and J usage is TRBJ1-2; D is ambiguous. The CDR3 length is 13 residues. V was shortened by 6 bases and J by 4 bases, with 13 bases between the two germline ends. Germline V gene sequence: CDR1 SGDLS, CDR2 YYNGEE.

V gene TRBV20-1 combines with J gene TRBJ1-5; D is ambiguous. The CDR3 is 15 residues long. Germline CDR1 is DFQATT and CDR2 is SNEGSKA (reference sequence). The V and J ends lost 3 bases and 0 bases respectively, with 12 bases between them. This CDR3 reads CSASGGGYSNQPQHF. The CDR3, as DNA: TGCAGTGCTAGCGGAGGCGGATATAGCAATCAGCCCCAGCATTTT.

The chain recombines TRBV6-2 or TRBV6-3 with TRBJ1-2; D might be TRBD1 (5 bases). Germline CDR1 is MNHEY and CDR2 is SVGEGT. With 3 bases removed from V and 8 bases from J, the gap between germline ends came to 25 bases. CDR3 length: 17 amino acids. CDR3 loop: CASSYSTYRQLRSGYTF. In DNA, the CDR3 is TGTGCCAGCAGTTATAGCACTTACCGACAGCTCCGAAGCGGCTACACCTTC.

The rearrangement joins TRBV20-1 to TRBJ1-3, with D possibly matching TRBD1 (5 bases). V lost 3 bases to trimming and J lost 8 bases, with 11 bases between them. Per germline, CDR1 DFQATT and CDR2 SNEGSKA (reference sequence). CDR3 length: 12 residues. The CDR3 loop is CSASGGTHTIYF. The CDR3 DNA follows: TGCAGTGCTAGTGGGGGGACTCACACCATATATTTT.

The chain's CDR3 is CASSLRPTGEKLFF. For the CDR3, the DNA is TGTGCCAGCAGCTTAAGGCCCACGGGCGAAAAACTGTTTTTT. This sequence joins TRBV7-6 and TRBJ1-4, with D uncertain. Trimming removed 2 bases from V and 8 bases from J, with 12 bases in between. This CDR3 comprises 14 residues. CDR1 is SGHVS, CDR2 FNYEAQ, per germline.

This chain uses TRBV13 with TRBJ2-2, with a tentative D call TRBD1 (5 bases). The ends were cut back, 5 bases at V and 0 bases at J, with 13 bases in the middle. The CDR3 has 16 amino acids. CDR1 is PRHDT, CDR2 FYEKMQ, per germline (reference sequence). Written as DNA, the CDR3 is TGTGCCAGCAGCCCCCAGGGCCCCCCGAACACCGGGGAGCTGTTTTTT. It is translated as CASSPQGPPNTGELFF.

This clonotype was observed once. The genes are TRBV7-9 and TRBJ1-2; D might be TRBD1 (6 bases). The CDR3 is 14 residues long. Germline CDR1 SEHNR, CDR2 FQNEAQ (reference sequence). V shed 3 bases and J shed 2 bases, with 10 bases lying between them. CDR3 residues: CASSFAGANYGYTF. DNA of the CDR3: TGTGCCAGCAGCTTTGCGGGGGCAAACTATGGCTACACCTTC.

The chain is built from TRBV7-6 and TRBJ1-2; D is uncertain. V lost 1 base and J lost 8, with 8 bases in between. The CDR3 runs to 12 residues. Germline CDR1 is SGHVS and CDR2 is FNYEAQ. The CDR3 nucleotides read TGTGCCAGCAGCTTAGGAGGGTTCGGCTACACCTTC. Its translation: CASSLGGFGYTF.

The genes are TRBV30 and TRBJ1-1, with D unclear. The CDR3 sequence is 10 residues long. The germline V gene has CDR1 GTSNPN and CDR2 SVGIG (reference sequence). The V end lost 5 bases, the J end lost 6 bases, and 7 bases lay between the germline ends. CDR3 sequence (DNA): TGTGCCTGGGGCAGACCTGAAGCTTTCTTT. This sequence encodes CAWGRPEAFF. The complete variable domain, with remaining parts taken from reference TRBV30 and TRBJ1-1, reads SQTIHQWPATLVQPVGSPLSLECTVEGTSNPNLYWYRQAAGRGLQLLFYSVGIGQISSEVPQNLSASRPQDRQFILSSKKLLLSDSGFYLCAWGRPEAFFGQGTRLTVV.

The V call is TRBV15, the J call TRBJ2-1, with 8 bases lining up with TRBD1. Per germline, CDR1 LNHNV and CDR2 YYDKDF (reference sequence). Trimming took 3 bases from V and 10 from J; bases not matched to a gene: 11. The CDR3 is 15 amino acids. The CDR3: CATSRGRDRNMEQFF. CDR3 sequence (DNA): TGTGCCACCAGCAGGGGTAGGGACAGGAATATGGAGCAGTTCTTC.

This sequence joins TRBV6-1 and TRBJ2-5; 8 positions match TRBD2. This CDR3 is built from 17 residues. Germline loops: CDR1 MNHNS, CDR2 SASEGT. The V gene end was trimmed by 5 bases and the J gene end by 1 base; junction bases not matched to a gene: 12. Written as DNA, the CDR3 is TGTGCCAGCAGTCCGTCCCTGGGACTAGAGAGCCAAGAGACCCAGTACTTC. It is translated as CASSPSLGLESQETQYF.

The rearrangement links TRBV4-3 to TRBJ2-7, with 8 bases that match TRBD1. This CDR3 comprises 18 residues. Per germline, CDR1 LGHNA and CDR2 YSLEER. The J segment lost 2 bases and the V segment lost 4 bases, leaving 16 bases of the junction unmatched. The DNA for the CDR3 is TGCGCCAGCAGCCCCGCGACTATCACCGGACAGGGAACCTACGAGCAGTACTTC. Protein product: CASSPATITGQGTYEQYF.

The genes are TRBV9 and TRBJ2-5; D gene uncertain. Germline loops: CDR1 SGDLS, CDR2 YYNGEE. CDR3 length equals 11 residues. V was cut by 0 bases and J by 7 bases, with 4 bases left in between. The CDR3 spells CASSVEGTQYF. The CDR3 DNA follows: TGTGCCAGCAGCGTAGAAGGGACCCAGTACTTC.

The chain has TRBV2 and TRBJ2-2, with 7 bases matching TRBD1. The CDR3 runs 15 residues. The J segment lost 2 bases and the V segment lost 6 bases, leaving 6 bases of the junction unmatched. Germline V CDR1 and CDR2: SNHLY, FYNNEI. Written as DNA, the CDR3 is TGTGCCAGCAGAGACAGGGAGATTAACACCGGGGAGCTGTTTTTT. This sequence encodes CASRDREINTGELFF.

The rearrangement links TRBV2 to TRBJ2-2; D may be TRBD1 (5 bases). Germline CDR1 reads SNHLY; CDR2 reads FYNNEI. Between the trimmed V and J ends, which lost 7 bases and 1 base, there was a span of 10 bases. This CDR3 comprises 14 residues. The chain's CDR3 is CASTLDRNTGELFF. In DNA, the CDR3 is TGTGCCAGCACCCTAGACAGGAACACCGGGGAGCTGTTTTTT.

The V call is TRBV28, the J call TRBJ1-1, with a possible D match to TRBD1 (6 bases). Trimming shortened V by 6 bases and J by 4 bases, and 12 bases separated the two germline ends. CDR1 and CDR2 (germline): MDHEN, SYDVKM. The CDR3 spans 13 residues. The CDR3 reads CASSDRRITEAFF. CDR3 nucleotide sequence: TGTGCCAGCAGCGACAGGCGAATCACTGAAGCTTTCTTT.

This clonotype was counted a single time. The V gene is TRBV12-5, the J gene TRBJ1-2, with a possible D match to TRBD1 (6 bases). CDR1 and CDR2 from the germline V gene are LGHNT and FRNRAP. The CDR3 consists of 12 residues. V was pared by 8 bases and J by 3 bases, with 10 bases between. The CDR3 DNA follows: TGTGCTAGTACGTCAGGGGACTATGGCTACACCTTC. As protein: CASTSGDYGYTF.

The table lists this clonotype with a count of one. The chain uses TRBV5-6 and TRBJ2-1; 10 bases are shared with TRBD1. The CDR3 length is 17 residues. CDR1 SGHDT and CDR2 YYEEEE come from the germline V gene. J gave up 4 bases and V 4 bases, and 11 bases lay outside the gene matches. The CDR3 region is CASSPGPRQGAYNEQFF. CDR3 in DNA: TGTGCCAGCAGCCCCGGCCCCCGACAGGGGGCATACAATGAGCAGTTCTTC.

The chain links TRBV6-2 or TRBV6-3 to TRBJ1-1; the D gene is possibly TRBD1 (5 bases). V was clipped by 1 base and J by 0 bases, with 12 bases between them. The CDR3 runs 16 residues. CDR1 is MNHEY, CDR2 SVGEGT, per germline. CDR3 nucleotides: TGTGCCAGCAGTTACTTCCGGGACGGCTTGAACACTGAAGCTTTCTTT. The encoded protein is CASSYFRDGLNTEAFF.

The chain has TRBV9 and TRBJ1-1; D unresolved. Germline CDR1 SGDLS, CDR2 YYNGEE. The CDR3 has 12 amino acids. V gave up 0 bases and J gave up 8 bases, with 8 bases separating them. CDR3 nucleotides: TGTGCCAGCAGCGTAGCGTCCGGAGAAGCTTTCTTT. This encodes CASSVASGEAFF.